The following is a T cell receptor beta chain sequence with its context. Its matching antigen is unknown. This specimen comes from a study of T cells in Graves' hyperthyroidism and ophthalmopathy. Overall study results and limits: Through a model of 13 V-J features, ophthalmopathy was separated from stable hyperthyroidism.

The V gene's germline CDR1 is SGHDN and CDR2 FVKESK. Trimming cost V 0 bases and J 2 bases, with 14 bases left between them. The CDR3 is 16 residues long. The TCR beta CDR3 regions underwent amplification using RNA transcripts as the source. The TCR CDR3 first-round RT-PCR relied on the HTBI primer set. TCRdb analysed the multiplex PCR reads with MiXCR anew, one entry per CDR3 protein. Altogether approximately 400,000 distinct CDR3 sequences are present, 14% to 15% being singletons, with the ten largest covering approximately 32%. The sequence derives from a woman between 25 and 40 years old with Graves' hyperthyroidism. The gene calls are TRBV14 and TRBJ2-7; tentative D call: TRBD1 (6 bases). The material sequenced was blood. The CDR3 protein is CASSQDLLRDTYEQYF. The DNA of the CDR3 is TGTGCCAGCAGCCAAGATCTTCTCCGGGACACCTACGAGCAGTACTTC. The complete variable domain, with remaining parts taken from reference TRBV14 and TRBJ2-7, reads EAGVTQFPSHSVIEKGQTVTLRCDPISGHDNLYWYRRVMGKEIKFLLHFVKESKQDESGMPNNRFLAERTGGTYSTLKVQPAELEDSGVYFCASSQDLLRDTYEQYFGPGTRLTVT.